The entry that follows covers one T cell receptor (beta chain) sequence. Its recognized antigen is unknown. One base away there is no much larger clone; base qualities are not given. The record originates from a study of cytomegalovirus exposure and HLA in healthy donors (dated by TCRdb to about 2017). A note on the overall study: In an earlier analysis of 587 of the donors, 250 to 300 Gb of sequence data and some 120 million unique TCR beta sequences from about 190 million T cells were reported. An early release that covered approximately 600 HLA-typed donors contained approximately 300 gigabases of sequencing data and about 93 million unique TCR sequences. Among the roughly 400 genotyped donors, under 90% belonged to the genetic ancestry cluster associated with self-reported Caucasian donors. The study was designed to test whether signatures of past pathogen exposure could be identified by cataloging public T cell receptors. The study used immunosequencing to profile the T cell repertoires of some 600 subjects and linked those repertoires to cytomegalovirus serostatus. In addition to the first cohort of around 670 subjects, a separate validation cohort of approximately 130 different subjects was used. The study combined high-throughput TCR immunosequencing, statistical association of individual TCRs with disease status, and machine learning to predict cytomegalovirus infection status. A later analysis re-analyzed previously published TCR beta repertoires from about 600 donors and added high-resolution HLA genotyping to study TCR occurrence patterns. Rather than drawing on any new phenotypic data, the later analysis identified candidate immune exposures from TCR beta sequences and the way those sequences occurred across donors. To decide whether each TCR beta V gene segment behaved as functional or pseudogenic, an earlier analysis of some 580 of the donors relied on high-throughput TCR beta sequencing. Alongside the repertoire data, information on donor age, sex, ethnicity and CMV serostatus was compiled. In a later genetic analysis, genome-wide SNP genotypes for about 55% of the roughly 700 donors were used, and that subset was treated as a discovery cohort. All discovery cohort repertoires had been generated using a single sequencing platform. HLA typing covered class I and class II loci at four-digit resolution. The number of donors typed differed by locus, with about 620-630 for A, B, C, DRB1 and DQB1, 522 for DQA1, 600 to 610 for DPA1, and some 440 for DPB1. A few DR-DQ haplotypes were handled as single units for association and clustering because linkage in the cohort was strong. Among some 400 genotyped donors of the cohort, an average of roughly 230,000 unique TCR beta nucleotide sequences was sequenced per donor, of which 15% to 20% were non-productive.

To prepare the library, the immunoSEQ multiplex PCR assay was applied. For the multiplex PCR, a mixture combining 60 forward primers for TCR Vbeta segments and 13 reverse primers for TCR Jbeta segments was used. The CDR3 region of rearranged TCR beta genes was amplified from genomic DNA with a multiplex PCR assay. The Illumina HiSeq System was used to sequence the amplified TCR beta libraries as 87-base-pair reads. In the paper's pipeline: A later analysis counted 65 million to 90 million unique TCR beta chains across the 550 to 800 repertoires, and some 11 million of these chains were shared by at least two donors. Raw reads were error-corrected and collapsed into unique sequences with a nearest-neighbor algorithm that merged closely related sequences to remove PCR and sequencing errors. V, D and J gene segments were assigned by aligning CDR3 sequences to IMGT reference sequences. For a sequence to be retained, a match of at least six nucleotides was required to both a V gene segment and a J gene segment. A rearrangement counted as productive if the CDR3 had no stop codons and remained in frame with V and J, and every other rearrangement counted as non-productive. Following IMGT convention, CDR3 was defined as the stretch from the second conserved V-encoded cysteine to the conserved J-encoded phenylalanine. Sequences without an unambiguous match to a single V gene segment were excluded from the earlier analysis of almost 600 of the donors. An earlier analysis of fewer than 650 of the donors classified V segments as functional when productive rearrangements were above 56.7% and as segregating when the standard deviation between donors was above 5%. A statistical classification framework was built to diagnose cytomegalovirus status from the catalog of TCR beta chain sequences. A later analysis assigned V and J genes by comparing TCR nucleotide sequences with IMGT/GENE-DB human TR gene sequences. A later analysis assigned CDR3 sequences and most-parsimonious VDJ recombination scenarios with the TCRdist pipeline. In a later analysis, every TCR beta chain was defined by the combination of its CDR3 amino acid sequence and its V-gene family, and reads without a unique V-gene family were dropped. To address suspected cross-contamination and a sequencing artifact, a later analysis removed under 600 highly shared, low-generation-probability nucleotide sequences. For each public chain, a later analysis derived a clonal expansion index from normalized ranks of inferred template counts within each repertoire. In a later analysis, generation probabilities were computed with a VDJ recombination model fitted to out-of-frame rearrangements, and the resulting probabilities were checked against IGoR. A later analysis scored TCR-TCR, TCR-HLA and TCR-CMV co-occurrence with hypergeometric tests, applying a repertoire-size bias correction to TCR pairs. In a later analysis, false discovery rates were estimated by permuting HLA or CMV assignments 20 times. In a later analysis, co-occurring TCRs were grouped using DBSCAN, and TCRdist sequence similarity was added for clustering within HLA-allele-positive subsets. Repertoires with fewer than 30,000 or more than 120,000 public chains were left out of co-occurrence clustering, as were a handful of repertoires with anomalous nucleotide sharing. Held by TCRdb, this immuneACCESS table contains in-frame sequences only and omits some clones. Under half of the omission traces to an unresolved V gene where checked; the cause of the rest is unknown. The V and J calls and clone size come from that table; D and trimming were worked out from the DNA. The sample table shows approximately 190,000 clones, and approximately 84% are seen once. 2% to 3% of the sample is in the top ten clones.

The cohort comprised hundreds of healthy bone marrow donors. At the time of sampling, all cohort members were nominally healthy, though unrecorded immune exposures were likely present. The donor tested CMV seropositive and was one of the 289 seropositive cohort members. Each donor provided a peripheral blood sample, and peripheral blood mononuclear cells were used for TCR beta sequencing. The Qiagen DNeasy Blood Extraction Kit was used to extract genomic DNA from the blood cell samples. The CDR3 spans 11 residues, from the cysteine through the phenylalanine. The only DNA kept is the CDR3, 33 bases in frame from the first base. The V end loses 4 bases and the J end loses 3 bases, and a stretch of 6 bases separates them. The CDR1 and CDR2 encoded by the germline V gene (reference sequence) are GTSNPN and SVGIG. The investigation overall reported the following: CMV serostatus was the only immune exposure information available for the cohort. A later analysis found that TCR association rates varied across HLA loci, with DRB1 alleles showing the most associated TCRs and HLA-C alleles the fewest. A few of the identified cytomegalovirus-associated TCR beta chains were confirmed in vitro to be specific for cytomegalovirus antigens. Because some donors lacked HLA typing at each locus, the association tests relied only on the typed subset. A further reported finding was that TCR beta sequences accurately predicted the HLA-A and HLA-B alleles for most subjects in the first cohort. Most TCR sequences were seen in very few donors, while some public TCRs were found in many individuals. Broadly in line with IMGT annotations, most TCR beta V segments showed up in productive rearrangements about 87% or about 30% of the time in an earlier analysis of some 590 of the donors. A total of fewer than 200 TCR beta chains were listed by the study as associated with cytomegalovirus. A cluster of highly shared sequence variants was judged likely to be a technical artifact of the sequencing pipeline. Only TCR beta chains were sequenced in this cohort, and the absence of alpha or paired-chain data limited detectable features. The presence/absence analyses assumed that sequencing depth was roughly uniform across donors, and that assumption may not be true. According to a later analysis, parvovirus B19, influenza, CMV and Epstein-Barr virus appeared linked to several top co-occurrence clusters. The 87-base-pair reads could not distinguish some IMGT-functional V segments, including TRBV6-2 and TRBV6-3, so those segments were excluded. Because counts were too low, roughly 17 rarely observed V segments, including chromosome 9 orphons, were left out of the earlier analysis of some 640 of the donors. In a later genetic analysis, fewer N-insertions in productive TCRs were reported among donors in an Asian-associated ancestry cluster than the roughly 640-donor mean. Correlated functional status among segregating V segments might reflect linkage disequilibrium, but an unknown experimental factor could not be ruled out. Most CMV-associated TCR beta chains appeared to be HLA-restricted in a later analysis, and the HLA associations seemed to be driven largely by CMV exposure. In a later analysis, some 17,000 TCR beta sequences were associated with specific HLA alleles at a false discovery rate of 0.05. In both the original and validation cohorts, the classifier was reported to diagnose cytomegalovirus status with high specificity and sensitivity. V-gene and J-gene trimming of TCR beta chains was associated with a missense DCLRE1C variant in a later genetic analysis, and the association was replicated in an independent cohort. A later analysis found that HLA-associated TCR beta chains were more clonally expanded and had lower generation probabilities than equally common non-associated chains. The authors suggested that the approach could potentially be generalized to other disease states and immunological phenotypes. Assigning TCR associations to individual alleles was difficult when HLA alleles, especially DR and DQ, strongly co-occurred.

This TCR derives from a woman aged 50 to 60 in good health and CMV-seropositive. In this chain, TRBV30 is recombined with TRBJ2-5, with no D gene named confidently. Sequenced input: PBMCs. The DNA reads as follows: TGTGCCTGGATGGCGGAAGAGACCCAGTACTTC. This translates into CAWMAEETQYF.